This TCR beta chain was sequenced for a study of T cells in women clearing cervical HPV infection. Across the whole study: Control women cleared a single incident HPV16 infection within 12 months.

Average input was around 1,300 ng genomic DNA for immunoSEQ TCR beta CDR3 amplification. Some clones are missing from TCRdb's copy, which holds only in-frame ones; the method was immunoSEQ multiplex PCR. Its listing shows 25,000 to 35,000 clones. Specimen: blood buffy coat. The receptor's source is a woman between 18 and 69 years old with a cervical HPV16 infection that either progressed to CIN3+ or cleared (not recorded which).

Incomplete CDR3 DNA: TGTGCCAGCAGATCCTGGACAGATAGCAATCAGCCC. Protein product: CASRSWTDSNQP. In full, the CDR3 is CASRSWTDSNQPQHF. The rearrangement links TRBV2 to TRBJ1-5; TRBD1 might be the D (6 bases). The CDR3 extends 3 residues past the end of the read, so its final part is completed from the germline J gene. This CDR3 region has 15 residues. Per the germline V gene, CDR1 is SNHLY and CDR2 is FYNNEI. V lost 6 bases and J 0 bases, leaving 12 bases between the germline ends.